A selection of T cell receptor beta chains follows, all from one sample in a study of cytomegalovirus exposure and HLA in healthy donors. Only in-frame clones appear in the TCRdb table, and some are missing; sequencing was by immunoSEQ multiplex PCR. Here the sample spans some 200,000 clones, 76% being singletons. The sample comprised PBMCs. The receptors derive from a man aged 18 to 30 in good health and CMV-seronegative. Each CDR3 is given with its conserved first and last residue. A D gene is named only where the DNA matches it firmly. The size field is filled for only some rows; it gives once, few, many or a size class.

>TRBJ2-5|TRBV4-1|.|TRBD2
TGCGCCAGCAGCCAAGGAATCGCTGGACGGGGGGTCCAAGAGACCCAGTACTTC
CASSQGIAGRGVQETQYF
>TRBJ2-7|TRBV5-4|few|.
TGTGCCAGCAGCTTGCGGGGATACGAGCAGTACTTC
CASSLRGYEQYF
>TRBJ2-7|TRBV27|.|.
TGTGCCAGCAGTTTCATTCACAGCCTCCACGAGCAGTACTTC
CASSFIHSLHEQYF
>TRBJ1-2|TRBV30|.|.
TGTGCCTGGAGAGCAGGGTACGGCTACACCTTC
CAWRAGYGYTF
>TRBJ2-2|TRBV4-1|.|.
TGCGCCAGCAGCCAAGGACAGTTGAACACCGGGGAGCTGTTTTTT
CASSQGQLNTGELFF
>TRBJ1-5|TRBV6-1|.|TRBD1
TGTGCCAGCAGTGCCAGGGGGGACAGAATTTATAGCAATCAGCCCCAGCATTTT
CASSARGDRIYSNQPQHF
>TRBJ2-2|TRBV11-2|.|.
TGTGCCAGCAGCTTAGGCCCGGGTCGCTACACCGGGGAGCTGTTTTTT
CASSLGPGRYTGELFF
>TRBJ2-1|TRBV7-9|.|TRBD1
TGTGCCAGCAGCTTATCGGCAGGGGGCATTGAGCAGTTCTTC
CASSLSAGGIEQFF
>TRBJ2-5|TRBV15|once|.
TGTGCCACCAGCTCCGGGGGGACCCAGTACTTC
CATSSGGTQYF
>TRBJ2-1|TRBV6-5|few|TRBD2
TGTGCCAGCAGGACGACTAGCTATGAGCAGTTCTTC
CASRTTSYEQFF
>TRBJ1-1|TRBV19|.|.
TGTGCCAGTAGTGAACCTTCAGGGAGGACTGAAGCTTTCTTT
CASSEPSGRTEAFF
>TRBJ2-6|TRBV29-1|.|.
TGCAGCGTTTGGGCCGAGAACTCTGGGGCCAACGTCCTGACTTTC
CSVWAENSGANVLTF
>TRBJ2-3|TRBV5-1|once|TRBD1
TGCGCCAGCAGCTGGGCGACAGGGCTCACAGATACGCAGTATTTT
CASSWATGLTDTQYF
>TRBJ2-5|TRBV7-6|.|.
TGTGCCAGCAGTCCCCTGGAGGGGCGCGGAACCCAGTACTTC
CASSPLEGRGTQYF
>TRBJ1-1|TRBV5-1|.|TRBD1
TGCGCCAGCAGCACAGGGGACAGGGAAGAAAACACTGAAGCTTTCTTT
CASSTGDREENTEAFF
>TRBJ1-3|TRBV7-8|.|.
TGTGCCAGCAGCTTTACAGATCTCCCCACGAAAAGCTCTGGAAACACCATATATTTT
CASSFTDLPTKSSGNTIYF
>TRBJ2-7|TRBV5-1|.|TRBD2
TGCGCCAGCAGGTCACTAGCGGGAGGCAGGAGCTCCTACGAGCAGTACTTC
CASRSLAGGRSSYEQYF
>TRBJ2-7|TRBV5-1|.|.
TGCGCCAGCAGCTCGTATACAAACGGTGGACTCTACGAGCAGTACTTC
CASSSYTNGGLYEQYF
>TRBJ2-3|TRBV5-1|.|TRBD2
TGCGCCAGCAGCATCACTAGCGGACCCACAGATACGCAGTATTTT
CASSITSGPTDTQYF
>TRBJ1-5|TRBV19|few|.
TGTGCCAGTAGTATAGGGTCGGGGGGAAGCAATCAGCCCCAGCATTTT
CASSIGSGGSNQPQHF
>TRBJ1-1|TRBV27|.|TRBD1
TGTGCCAGCAGTTCAAATACCGGGACAGCTAACACTGAAGCTTTCTTT
CASSSNTGTANTEAFF
>TRBJ2-3|TRBV11-3|.|.
TGTGCCAGCAGCTTAGTCGCGGCAGATACGCAGTATTTT
CASSLVAADTQYF
>TRBJ2-5|TRBV18|.|TRBD2
TGTGCCAGCTCGCTAAGGACTAGCGGGATTGAGACCCAGTACTTC
CASSLRTSGIETQYF
>TRBJ1-5|TRBV7-2|.|.
TGTGCCAGCAGCTTACCTTACCCCGACAGAAGCAATCAGCCCCAGCATTTT
CASSLPYPDRSNQPQHF
>TRBJ1-5|TRBV11-2|once|.
TGTGCCAGCAGCTTGGGAGGGTCAGGGCAGCCCCAGCATTTT
CASSLGGSGQPQHF
>TRBJ2-7|TRBV4-1|.|TRBD2
TGCGCCAGCAGCCAAGATCATCTTCGCGGGAGTTTGGGGAAAATCTACGAGCAGTACTTC
CASSQDHLRGSLGKIYEQYF
>TRBJ2-5|TRBV29-1|few|.
TGCAGCGTTTTACAGGCCTTCCAAGAGACCCAGTACTTC
CSVLQAFQETQYF
>TRBJ2-2|TRBV6-1|.|TRBD1
TGTGCCAGCAGTATTACAGGGGGCAGCACCGGGGAGCTGTTTTTT
CASSITGGSTGELFF
>TRBJ1-4|TRBV5-6|.|TRBD1
TGTGCCAGCAGCTTACGACAGGGACATGCAACTAATGAAAAACTGTTTTTT
CASSLRQGHATNEKLFF
>TRBJ1-2|TRBV7-9|.|TRBD1
TGTGCCAGCAGCTCGTTTCGGGGACAGGCTGGAGGTTACACCTTC
CASSSFRGQAGGYTF
>TRBJ1-2|TRBV28|.|.
TGTGCCAGCAGTTATAAGAGTTGGGGCCTACCCAATGGCTACACCTTC
CASSYKSWGLPNGYTF
>TRBJ2-5|TRBV2|few|TRBD1
TGTGCCACCCTCGGGGAACAGGGGTACGGAGAGACCCAGTACTTC
CATLGEQGYGETQYF
>TRBJ1-3|TRBV2|.|.
TGTGCCAGCAGTGAAGCGCGGGGAACCCACTCTGGAAACACCATATATTTT
CASSEARGTHSGNTIYF
>TRBJ2-7|TRBV27|.|TRBD2
TGTGCCAGCAGCAAGCTTCGGGTAGCGGGAACCTACGAGCAGTACTTC
CASSKLRVAGTYEQYF
>TRBJ2-6|TRBV2|few|.
TGTGCCAGCAGTGAGGGGGCAACTGGGGCCAACGTCCTGACTTTC
CASSEGATGANVLTF
>TRBJ1-3|TRBV5-4|.|TRBD1
TGTGCCAGCAGCTCCCGGGACAGGGGGGCTGGAAACACCATATATTTT
CASSSRDRGAGNTIYF
>TRBJ2-1|TRBV18|.|TRBD2
TGTGCCAGCTCACCTAGACTAGCGGGAGTAGAGCATGAGCAGTTCTTC
CASSPRLAGVEHEQFF
>TRBJ2-3|TRBV7-2|few|TRBD2
TGTGCCAGCAGCTTACTAGCGGGAGTGGGAGATACGCAGTATTTT
CASSLLAGVGDTQYF
>TRBJ1-1|TRBV11-2|.|.
TGTGCCAGCAGCCGGACATTCGCGAACACTGAAGCTTTCTTT
CASSRTFANTEAFF
>TRBJ2-3|TRBV28|.|TRBD1
TGTGCCAGCAGTCAGCCCGGGACAGGGGCAGATACGCAGTATTTT
CASSQPGTGADTQYF
>TRBJ2-1|TRBV10-1|few|TRBD2
TGCGCCAGCAGCCGACTAGCGGGAGCGGACAATGAGCAGTTCTTC
CASSRLAGADNEQFF
>TRBJ2-1|TRBV6-1|.|.
TGTGCCAGACCAATAGGGGCCCGCGGAAATGAGCAGTTCTTC
CARPIGARGNEQFF
>TRBJ1-3|TRBV10-3|.|TRBD1
TGTGCCATCAGACCAACGGGGACAGGGCACTCTGGAAACACCATATATTTT
CAIRPTGTGHSGNTIYF
>TRBJ2-2|TRBV6-5|.|TRBD1
TGTGCCAGCAAACAGGGGGCGCAGGTCGGGGAGCTGTTTTTT
CASKQGAQVGELFF
>TRBJ1-1|TRBV5-1|few|.
TGCGCCAGCAGCTTGTTCCCCTCGAACACTGAAGCTTTCTTT
CASSLFPSNTEAFF
>TRBJ2-1|TRBV11-3|.|.
TGTGCCAGCAGCGAACGGGGGGCGACCGAGCAGTTCTTC
CASSERGATEQFF
>TRBJ2-1|TRBV6-6|.|TRBD2
TGTGCCAGCAGTTCCCGGACTAGCGGGAATTACAATGAGCAGTTCTTC
CASSSRTSGNYNEQFF
>TRBJ2-7|TRBV29-1|few|TRBD1
TGCAGCGTTGAAGATTTAAGACAGGGCTACGAGCAGTACTTC
CSVEDLRQGYEQYF
>TRBJ1-4|TRBV2|.|TRBD1
TGTGCCAGCAGTGTTAGGGGGCGGGAAAAACTGTTTTTT
CASSVRGREKLFF
>TRBJ2-2|TRBV5-1|.|.
TGCGCCAGCACAAGTGGTAGCGTCACCGGGGAGCTGTTTTTT
CASTSGSVTGELFF
>TRBJ2-7|TRBV19|.|.
TGTGCCAGTAGTATCCAAGGGGCTTCCTACGAGCAGTACTTC
CASSIQGASYEQYF
>TRBJ2-3|TRBV6-1|.|TRBD1
TGTGCCAGCAGGCAGGGGGCCACAGATACGCAGTATTTT
CASRQGATDTQYF
>TRBJ2-1|TRBV10-2|few|TRBD2
TGCGCCAGCTACCGGACTAGCGTCTACAATGAGCAGTTCTTC
CASYRTSVYNEQFF